The clone carrying this T cell receptor beta chain was observed a handful of times. Its specificity is unknown. The data were taken from a study of T-cell memory formation after mild COVID-19. Regarding the study as a whole: In second-wave clones peaking day 37, SARS-CoV-2 specificity remained unconfirmed. Researchers report contracting CD4+ clones mostly in CM and EM, with CD8+ clones in EMRA.

The 5'RACE method, run with constant-segment primers, produced TCR alpha and TCR beta cDNA libraries (carrying sample barcodes and UMIs). One entry per CDR3 protein, called by TCRdb with MiXCR from the 5' RACE reads. The sample has 280,000 or so distinct CDR3 sequences, 8% to 10% seen once. V gave up 4 bases and J gave up 4 bases, with 13 bases separating them. CDR1 is MNHNS and CDR2 is SASEGT in the germline V gene. The CDR3 extends over 15 amino acids. Sequencing used PBMCs or a T cell subset sorted from them (not recorded which). The clonotype was recovered from a young man who had mild COVID-19 (a few samples of this study predate the infection). Cell type and time point are not known. This chain connects TRBV6-1 to TRBJ2-2, with D possibly being TRBD1 or TRBD2 (5 bases each). CDR3 protein: CASSVWRGTTGELFF. The CDR3 DNA is TGTGCCAGCAGTGTCTGGAGAGGGACCACCGGGGAGCTGTTTTTT.